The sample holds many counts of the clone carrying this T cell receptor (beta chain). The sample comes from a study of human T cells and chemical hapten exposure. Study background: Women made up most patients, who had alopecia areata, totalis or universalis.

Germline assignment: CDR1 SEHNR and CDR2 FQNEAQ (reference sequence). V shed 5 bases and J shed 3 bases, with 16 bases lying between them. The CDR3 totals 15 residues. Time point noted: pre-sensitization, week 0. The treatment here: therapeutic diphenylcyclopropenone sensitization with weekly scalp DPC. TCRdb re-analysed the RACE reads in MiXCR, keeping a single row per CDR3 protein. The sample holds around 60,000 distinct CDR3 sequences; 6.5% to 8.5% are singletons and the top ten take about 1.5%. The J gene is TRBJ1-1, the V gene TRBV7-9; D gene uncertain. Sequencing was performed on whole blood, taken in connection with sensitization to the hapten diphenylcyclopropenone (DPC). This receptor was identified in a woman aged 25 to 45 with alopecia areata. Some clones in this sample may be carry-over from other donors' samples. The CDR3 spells CASSPTTGADTEAFF. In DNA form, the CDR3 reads TGTGCCAGCAGCCCTACGACCGGAGCTGACACTGAAGCTTTCTTT.